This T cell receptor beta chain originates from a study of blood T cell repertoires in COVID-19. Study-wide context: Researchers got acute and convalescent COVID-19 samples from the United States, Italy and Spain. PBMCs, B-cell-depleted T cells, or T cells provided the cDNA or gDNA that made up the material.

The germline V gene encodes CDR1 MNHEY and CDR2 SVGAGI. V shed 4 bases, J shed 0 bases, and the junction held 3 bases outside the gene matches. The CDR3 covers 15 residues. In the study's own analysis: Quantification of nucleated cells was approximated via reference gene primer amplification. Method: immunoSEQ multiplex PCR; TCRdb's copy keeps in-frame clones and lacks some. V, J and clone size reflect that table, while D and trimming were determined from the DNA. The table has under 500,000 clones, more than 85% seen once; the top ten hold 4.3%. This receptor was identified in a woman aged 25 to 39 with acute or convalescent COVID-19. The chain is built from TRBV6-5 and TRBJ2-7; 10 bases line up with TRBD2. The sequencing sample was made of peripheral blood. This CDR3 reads CASSSSGGASYEQYF. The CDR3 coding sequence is TGTGCCAGCAGTTCTAGCGGGGGTGCCTCCTACGAGCAGTACTTC.